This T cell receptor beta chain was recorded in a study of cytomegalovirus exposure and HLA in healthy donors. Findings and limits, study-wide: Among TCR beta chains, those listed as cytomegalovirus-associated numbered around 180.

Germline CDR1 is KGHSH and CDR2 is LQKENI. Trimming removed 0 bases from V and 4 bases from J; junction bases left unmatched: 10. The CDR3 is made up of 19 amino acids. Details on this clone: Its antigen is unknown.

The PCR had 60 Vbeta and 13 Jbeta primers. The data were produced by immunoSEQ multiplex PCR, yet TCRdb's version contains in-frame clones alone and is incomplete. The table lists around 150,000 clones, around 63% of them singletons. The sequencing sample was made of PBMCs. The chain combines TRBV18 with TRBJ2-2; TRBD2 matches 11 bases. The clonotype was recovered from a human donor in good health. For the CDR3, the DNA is TGTGCCAGCTCACCACCTCTAGCGGGAGGTTTTCGGGGCACCGGGGAGCTGTTTTTT. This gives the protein CASSPPLAGGFRGTGELFF.